This T cell receptor (beta chain) was sequenced in a study of blood T cell repertoires in COVID-19. TCRdb's copy holds only in-frame clones and misses some; the assay was immunoSEQ multiplex PCR. Of around 320,000 clones listed, approximately 89% were seen once; the top ten hold 2.9%. V was trimmed by 0 bases and J by 0 bases, leaving 7 bases between them. CDR1 and CDR2 from the germline V gene are SGDLS and YYNGEE. The CDR3 extends over 15 amino acids. The chain uses TRBV9 and TRBJ2-1, with unresolved D. This receptor was identified in a woman between 50 and 59 years old who had been exposed to COVID-19. Specimen: PBMCs or T cells enriched from blood (not recorded which). The DNA of the CDR3 is TGTGCCAGCAGCGTAGGTTCGAGCTCCTACAATGAGCAGTTCTTC. Its protein product is CASSVGSSSYNEQFF.